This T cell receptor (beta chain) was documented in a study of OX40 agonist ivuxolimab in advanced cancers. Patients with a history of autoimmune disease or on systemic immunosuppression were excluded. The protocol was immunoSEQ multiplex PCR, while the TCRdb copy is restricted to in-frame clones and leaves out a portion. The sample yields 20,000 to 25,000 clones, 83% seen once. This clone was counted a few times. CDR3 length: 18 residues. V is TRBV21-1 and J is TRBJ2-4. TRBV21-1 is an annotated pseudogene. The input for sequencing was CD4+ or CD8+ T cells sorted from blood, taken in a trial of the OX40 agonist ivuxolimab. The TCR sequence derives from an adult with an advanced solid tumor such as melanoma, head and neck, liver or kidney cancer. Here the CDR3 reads CASSKAKVDSLAKNIQYF. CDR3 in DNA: TGTGCCAGCAGCAAAGCAAAGGTAGATTCGCTAGCCAAAAACATTCAGTACTTC.